This T cell receptor (beta chain) came from a study of post-analysis software for immune sequencing data. On this clonotype: Its specificity is not known.

The V gene lost 1 base and the J gene lost 0 bases, with 13 bases spanning the gap. The germline V gene has CDR1 SGHTA and CDR2 FQGNSA. There are 17 residues in the CDR3. Each TCR beta cDNA library carried unique molecular identifiers. TCRdb analysed the PCR reads with MiXCR anew, one entry per CDR3 protein. The table lists hundreds of thousands of distinct CDR3 sequences, roughly 40% of them singletons, with around 1.7% in the top ten. Study results and caveats: Controls had lower frequencies than patients of a handful of TRBV segments, which included TRBV5-6, TRBV5-1 and TRBV20-1.

The sequencing input was blood. The sequence was collected from a girl under 18 with multiple sclerosis. This chain links TRBV7-2 with TRBJ2-1; perhaps TRBD1 as D (6 bases). The DNA for the CDR3 is TGTGCCAGCAGCTTAGGCGGTACAGGGTCCTCCTACAATGAGCAGTTCTTC. This translates into CASSLGGTGSSYNEQFF.